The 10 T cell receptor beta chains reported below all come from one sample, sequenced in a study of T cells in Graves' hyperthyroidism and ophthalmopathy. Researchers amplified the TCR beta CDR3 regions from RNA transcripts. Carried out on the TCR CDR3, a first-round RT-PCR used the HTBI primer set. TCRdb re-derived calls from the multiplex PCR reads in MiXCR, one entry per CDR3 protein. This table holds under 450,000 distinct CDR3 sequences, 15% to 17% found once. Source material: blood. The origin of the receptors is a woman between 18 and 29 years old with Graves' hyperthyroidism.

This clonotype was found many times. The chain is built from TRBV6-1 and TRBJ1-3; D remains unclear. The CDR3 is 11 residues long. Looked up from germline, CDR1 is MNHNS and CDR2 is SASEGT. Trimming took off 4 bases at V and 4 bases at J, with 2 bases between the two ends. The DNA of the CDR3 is TGTGCCAGCAGTGTCGGAAACACCATATATTTT. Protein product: CASSVGNTIYF.

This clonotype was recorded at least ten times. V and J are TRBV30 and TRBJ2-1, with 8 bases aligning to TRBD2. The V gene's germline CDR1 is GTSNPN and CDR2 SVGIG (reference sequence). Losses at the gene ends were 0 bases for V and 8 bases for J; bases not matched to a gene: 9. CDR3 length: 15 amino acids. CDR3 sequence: CAWSVGYGRAYEQFF. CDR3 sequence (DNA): TGTGCCTGGAGTGTGGGGTACGGGAGGGCTTATGAGCAGTTCTTC.

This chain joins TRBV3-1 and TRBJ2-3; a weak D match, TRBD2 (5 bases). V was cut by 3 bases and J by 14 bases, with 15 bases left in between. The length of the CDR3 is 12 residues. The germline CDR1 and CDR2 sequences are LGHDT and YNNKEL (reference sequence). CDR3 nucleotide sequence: TGTGCCAGCAGCCACGAGCGGTTTCATGCGTATTTT. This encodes CASSHERFHAYF.

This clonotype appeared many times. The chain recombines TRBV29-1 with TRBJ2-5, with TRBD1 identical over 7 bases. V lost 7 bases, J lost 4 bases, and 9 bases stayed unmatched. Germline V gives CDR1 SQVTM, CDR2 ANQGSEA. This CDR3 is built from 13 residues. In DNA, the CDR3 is TGCAGCGGAAAAAAAACAGGGGCAGAGACCCAGTACTTC. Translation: CSGKKTGAETQYF.

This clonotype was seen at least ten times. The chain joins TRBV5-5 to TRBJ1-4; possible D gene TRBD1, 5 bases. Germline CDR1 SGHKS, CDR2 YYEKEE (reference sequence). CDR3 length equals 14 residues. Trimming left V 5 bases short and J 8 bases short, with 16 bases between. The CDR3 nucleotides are TGTGCCAGCAGTACCCGGGGGTTAAGGGAAAAACTGTTTTTT. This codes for CASSTRGLREKLFF.

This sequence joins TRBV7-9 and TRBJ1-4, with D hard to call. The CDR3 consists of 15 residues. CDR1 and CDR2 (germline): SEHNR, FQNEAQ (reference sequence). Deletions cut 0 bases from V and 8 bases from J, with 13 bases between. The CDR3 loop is CASSLAYGGEEKLFF. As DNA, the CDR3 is TGTGCCAGCAGCTTAGCGTACGGCGGTGAGGAAAAACTGTTTTTT.

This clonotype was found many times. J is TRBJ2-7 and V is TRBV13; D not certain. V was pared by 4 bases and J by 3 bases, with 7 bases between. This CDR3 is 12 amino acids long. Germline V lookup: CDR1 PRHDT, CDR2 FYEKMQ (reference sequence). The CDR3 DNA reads TGTGCCAGCAGCTCCTACAACTACGAGCAGTACTTC. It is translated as CASSSYNYEQYF.

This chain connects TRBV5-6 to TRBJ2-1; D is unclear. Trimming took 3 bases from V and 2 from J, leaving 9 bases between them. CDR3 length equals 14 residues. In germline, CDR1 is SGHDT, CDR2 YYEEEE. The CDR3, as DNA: TGTGCCAGCAGCTCAGGTGGGCCCTACAATGAGCAGTTCTTC. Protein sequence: CASSSGGPYNEQFF.

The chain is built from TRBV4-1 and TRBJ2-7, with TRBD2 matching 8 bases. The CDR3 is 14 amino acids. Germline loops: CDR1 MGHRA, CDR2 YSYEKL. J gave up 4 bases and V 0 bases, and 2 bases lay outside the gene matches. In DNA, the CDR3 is TGCGCCAGCAGCCAAGAGAGCGGGGGATACGAGCAGTACTTC. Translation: CASSQESGGYEQYF.

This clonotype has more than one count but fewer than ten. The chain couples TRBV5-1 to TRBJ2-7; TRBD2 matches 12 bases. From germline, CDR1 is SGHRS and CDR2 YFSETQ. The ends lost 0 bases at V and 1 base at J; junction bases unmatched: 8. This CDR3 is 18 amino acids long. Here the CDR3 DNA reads TGCGCCAGCAGCTTGGGGACTAGCGGGGCGGGCCGTTCCTACGAGCAGTACTTC. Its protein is CASSLGTSGAGRSYEQYF.